This T cell receptor beta chain came from a study of blood T cell repertoires in COVID-19. Study as a whole: PBMCs, B-cell-depleted T cells, or T cells were the source of the cDNA or gDNA that made up the material.

Which cohort a participant joined came from the clinical history participants gave. From germline, CDR1 is LNHDA and CDR2 SQIVND (reference sequence). V gave up 8 bases and J gave up 4 bases, with 18 bases separating them. The CDR3 contains 15 residues. Authors' analysis steps: Reference gene primer amplification in the assay estimated nucleated cell counts. The repertoire was sequenced with immunoSEQ multiplex PCR; TCRdb's copy has only in-frame clones and lacks some. V and J calls and clone size are copied from that table; D and trimming were computed from the DNA. The table records more than 200,000 clones, 80% to 90% of them present only once.

J is TRBJ1-5 and V is TRBV19; a possible D gene is TRBD1 (6 bases). The TCR was taken from a woman aged 25 to 45 who had recovered from COVID-19. Sequenced input: PBMCs or T cells enriched from blood (not recorded which). The CDR3 loop is CASANPQGRNQPQHF. CDR3 DNA sequence: TGTGCCAGTGCGAACCCACAGGGCAGGAATCAGCCCCAGCATTTT.